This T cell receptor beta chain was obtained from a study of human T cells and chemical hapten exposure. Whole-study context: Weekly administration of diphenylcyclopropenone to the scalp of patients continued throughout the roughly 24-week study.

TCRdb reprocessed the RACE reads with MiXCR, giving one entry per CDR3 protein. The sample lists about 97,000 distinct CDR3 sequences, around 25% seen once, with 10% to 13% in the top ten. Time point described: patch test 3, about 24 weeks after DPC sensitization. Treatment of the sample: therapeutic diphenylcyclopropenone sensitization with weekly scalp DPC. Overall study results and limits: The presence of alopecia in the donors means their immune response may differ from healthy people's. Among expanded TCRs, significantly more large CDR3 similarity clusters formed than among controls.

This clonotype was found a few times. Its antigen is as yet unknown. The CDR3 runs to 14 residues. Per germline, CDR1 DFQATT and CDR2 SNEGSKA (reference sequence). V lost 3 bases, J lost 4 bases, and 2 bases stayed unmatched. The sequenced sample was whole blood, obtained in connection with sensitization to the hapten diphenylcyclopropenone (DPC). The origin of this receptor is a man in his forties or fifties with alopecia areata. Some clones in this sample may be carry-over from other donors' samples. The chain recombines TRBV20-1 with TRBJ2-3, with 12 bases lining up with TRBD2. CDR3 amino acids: CSARLAGGSDTQYF. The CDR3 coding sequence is TGCAGTGCTAGGCTAGCGGGAGGGTCAGATACGCAGTATTTT.